This entry lists 6 T cell receptor beta chains sequenced from one sample in a study of blood T cell repertoires in COVID-19. Generated by immunoSEQ multiplex PCR, the TCRdb table keeps only in-frame clones and is missing some. The sample holds 250,000 to 350,000 clones; over 80% are singletons and the top ten take 8% to 9.5%. The sample taken for sequencing was PBMCs or T cells enriched from blood (not recorded which). These receptors were collected from a woman under 30 who had recovered from COVID-19.

In its sample, this clone was seen once. This chain links TRBV19 with TRBJ1-1, with D perhaps matching TRBD1 (5 bases). The ends were cut back, 10 bases at V and 6 bases at J, with 18 bases in the middle. The germline CDR1 and CDR2 sequences are LNHDA and SQIVND (reference sequence). The CDR3 length is 13 residues. CDR3 sequence (DNA): TGTGCCACCAGGGAGGGGATCCCTCCTGAAGCTTTCTTT. Translated: CATREGIPPEAFF.

CDR3 loop: CATSDYPGDRASGANVLTF. DNA of the CDR3: TGTGCCACCAGTGATTACCCAGGGGACCGGGCATCTGGGGCCAACGTCCTGACTTTC. The chain recombines TRBV24-1 with TRBJ2-6; tentative D call: TRBD1 (6 bases). Germline V lookup: CDR1 KGHDR, CDR2 SFDVKD. CDR3 length: 19 residues. V gave up 2 bases and J gave up 1 base, with 17 bases separating them.

The count of this clone is one. The V and J genes are TRBV24-1 and TRBJ1-5; no clear D gene. Germline CDR1 reads KGHDR; CDR2 reads SFDVKD. The CDR3 totals 14 residues. Trimming took 1 base from V and 4 from J, leaving 7 bases between them. As DNA, the CDR3 is TGTGCCACCAGTGATTTCGGTCCTAATCAGCCCCAGCATTTT. This sequence encodes CATSDFGPNQPQHF.

This sequence joins TRBV6-1 and TRBJ1-1; 8 bases are shared with TRBD1. There are 14 residues in the CDR3. V was pared by 8 bases and J by 4 bases, with 9 bases of the junction left unmatched. CDR1 and CDR2 (germline): MNHNS, SASEGT. Here the CDR3 reads CASGDSRGLTEAFF. The CDR3 DNA reads as TGTGCCAGCGGAGACTCCAGGGGGCTCACTGAAGCTTTCTTT.

The chain combines TRBV7-2 with TRBJ1-5; D gene unclear. CDR1 is SGHTA, CDR2 FQGNSA, per germline. The CDR3 is 13 residues long. Trimming pared 3 bases from V and 4 bases from J, leaving 7 bases between. The CDR3 is CASSFGRNQPQHF. In DNA form, the CDR3 reads TGTGCCAGCAGCTTTGGGAGGAATCAGCCCCAGCATTTT.

This chain connects TRBV5-1 to TRBJ1-6; D uncertain. Trimming took off 4 bases at V and 10 bases at J, with 15 bases between the two ends. The CDR3 runs 14 residues. Germline V gene lookup returns CDR1 SGHRS and CDR2 YFSETQ. Written as DNA, the CDR3 is TGCGCCAGCAGCCTGGACCTACTAGGATCACCCCTCCACTTT. Protein: CASSLDLLGSPLHF.